The rows below give T cell receptor beta chains drawn from one sample of a study of blood T cell repertoires in COVID-19. Sequenced by immunoSEQ multiplex PCR; TCRdb stores in-frame clones only, minus some. Of 350,000 or so clones in the sample, 80% to 90% were seen once. The sequencing input was peripheral blood. These receptors were obtained from a woman aged 30 to 39 with COVID-19, enrolled during active disease. Each CDR3 is given with its conserved first and last residue. A D gene is named only where the DNA matches it firmly. Size is omitted from some rows. Given values are once, few, many or a class for expanded clones.

J: TRBJ1-1; size: NA; D: NA; V: TRBV30; CDR3: CAWKTGLNTEAFF; DNA: TGTGCCTGGAAGACAGGTCTGAACACTGAAGCTTTCTTT
J: TRBJ1-6; size: NA; D: NA; V: TRBV6-6; CDR3: CASSSLLGDSSPLHF; DNA: TGTGCCAGCAGTAGTCTCTTGGGAGATAGTTCACCCCTCCACTTT
J: TRBJ1-4; size: NA; D: NA; V: TRBV3-1/TRBV3-2; CDR3: CASSQGTASNEKLFF; DNA: TGTGCCAGCAGCCAAGGGACAGCGTCTAATGAAAAACTGTTTTTT
J: TRBJ2-5; size: NA; D: TRBD2; V: TRBV5-8; CDR3: CASSYRGLAGALETQYF; DNA: TGTGCCAGCAGCTACCGTGGACTAGCGGGAGCCCTGGAGACCCAGTACTTC
J: TRBJ1-5; size: NA; D: NA; V: TRBV2; CDR3: CASAGRTNQPQHF; DNA: TGTGCCAGCGCGGGACGGACCAATCAGCCCCAGCATTTT
J: TRBJ1-1; size: few; D: NA; V: TRBV28; CDR3: CASTPTAMNTEAFF; DNA: TGTGCCAGCACGCCGACAGCAATGAACACTGAAGCTTTCTTT
J: TRBJ2-1; size: NA; D: TRBD2; V: TRBV5-6; CDR3: CASSAGLAGVREQFF; DNA: TGTGCCAGCAGCGCGGGACTAGCGGGAGTCAGGGAGCAGTTCTTC
J: TRBJ2-7; size: NA; D: TRBD2; V: TRBV2; CDR3: CASSEHAGGLREQYF; DNA: TGTGCCAGCAGTGAACACGCGGGAGGGTTGCGGGAGCAGTACTTC
J: TRBJ2-7; size: NA; D: NA; V: TRBV2; CDR3: CASRRSGSFSGTTYEQYF; DNA: TGTGCCAGCAGGCGGTCCGGAAGCTTTAGCGGAACTACTTACGAGCAGTACTTC
J: TRBJ1-2; size: NA; D: NA; V: TRBV19; CDR3: CASSTHEGRVAGYTF; DNA: TGTGCCAGTAGTACCCACGAGGGGAGGGTTGCTGGCTACACCTTC
J: TRBJ2-7; size: NA; D: TRBD2; V: TRBV27; CDR3: CASSPWGGRAHEQYF; DNA: TGTGCCAGCAGCCCCTGGGGCGGGAGGGCCCACGAGCAGTACTTC
J: TRBJ1-2; size: NA; D: NA; V: TRBV6-5; CDR3: CASNPGAGVNYGYTF; DNA: TGTGCCAGCAACCCCGGTGCAGGGGTCAACTATGGCTACACCTTC
J: TRBJ2-3; size: NA; D: TRBD1; V: TRBV7-9; CDR3: CASSLGQAGTDTQYF; DNA: TGTGCCAGCAGCTTGGGACAGGCTGGCACAGATACGCAGTATTTT
J: TRBJ2-3; size: NA; D: TRBD2; V: TRBV4-3; CDR3: CASSQGVAGGPADTQYF; DNA: TGCGCCAGCAGCCAAGGAGTGGCGGGAGGGCCTGCAGATACGCAGTATTTT
J: TRBJ1-1; size: NA; D: NA; V: TRBV16; CDR3: CASSLTREGTEAFF; DNA: TGTGCCAGCAGCCTTACGAGGGAGGGGACTGAAGCTTTCTTT
J: TRBJ1-4; size: once; D: NA; V: TRBV4-1; CDR3: CASSPFATNEKLFF; DNA: TGCGCCAGCAGCCCGTTTGCAACTAATGAAAAACTGTTTTTT
J: TRBJ2-7; size: NA; D: NA; V: TRBV28; CDR3: CASTRVGRPSEQYF; DNA: TGTGCCAGCACCAGGGTTGGCAGGCCCAGCGAGCAGTACTTC
J: TRBJ2-3; size: NA; D: TRBD1; V: TRBV5-1; CDR3: CASRDRGDTTDTQYF; DNA: TGCGCCAGCAGGGACAGGGGAGACACCACAGATACGCAGTATTTT
J: TRBJ2-7; size: NA; D: NA; V: TRBV28; CDR3: CASSFQQMVYEQYF; DNA: TGTGCCAGCAGTTTTCAACAGATGGTCTACGAGCAGTACTTC
J: TRBJ2-7; size: NA; D: TRBD2; V: TRBV7-9; CDR3: CASSSGGSGREQYF; DNA: TGTGCCAGCAGCTCAGGGGGTAGCGGGAGGGAGCAGTACTTC
J: TRBJ2-1; size: NA; D: TRBD1; V: TRBV24-1; CDR3: CATSDTGTGYANEQFF; DNA: TGTGCCACCAGTGATACTGGGACAGGGTATGCCAATGAGCAGTTCTTC
J: TRBJ2-7; size: NA; D: NA; V: TRBV4-3; CDR3: CASSQDRLYEQYF; DNA: TGCGCCAGCAGCCAAGATAGACTTTACGAGCAGTACTTC
J: TRBJ2-1; size: NA; D: NA; V: TRBV4-1; CDR3: CASSRSGDGDNEQFF; DNA: TGCGCCAGCAGCCGTTCCGGGGATGGGGACAATGAGCAGTTCTTC
J: TRBJ2-3; size: NA; D: NA; V: TRBV19; CDR3: CASSIRRRGTDTQYF; DNA: TGTGCCAGTAGTATTCGCCGACGGGGTACAGATACGCAGTATTTT
J: TRBJ2-5; size: NA; D: NA; V: TRBV5-3; CDR3: CARSSKGLRKLQETQYF; DNA: TGTGCCAGAAGCTCGAAGGGACTTCGGAAACTCCAAGAGACCCAGTACTTC
J: TRBJ2-1; size: NA; D: TRBD2; V: TRBV2; CDR3: CASASAGAYNEQFF; DNA: TGTGCCAGCGCCTCAGCGGGGGCCTACAATGAGCAGTTCTTC
J: TRBJ1-2; size: NA; D: TRBD1; V: TRBV28; CDR3: CASIPAGTGGRTF; DNA: TGTGCCAGCATTCCCGCAGGGACAGGAGGTCGGACCTTC
J: TRBJ2-2; size: once; D: NA; V: TRBV10-3; CDR3: CAIFGGAGELFF; DNA: TGTGCCATCTTTGGGGGCGCCGGGGAGCTGTTTTTT
J: TRBJ1-2; size: NA; D: NA; V: TRBV5-1; CDR3: CASSPGGGHIYGYTF; DNA: TGCGCCAGCAGCCCGGGGGGAGGGCATATCTATGGCTACACCTTC
J: TRBJ2-2; size: once; D: NA; V: TRBV4-1; CDR3: CASSQLGGLIGTGELFF; DNA: TGCGCCAGCAGCCAACTGGGAGGTCTTATTGGCACCGGGGAGCTGTTTTTT
J: TRBJ1-6; size: few; D: TRBD1; V: TRBV11-3; CDR3: CASSRGQENSPLHF; DNA: TGTGCCAGCAGCAGGGGACAGGAAAATTCACCCCTCCACTTT
J: TRBJ2-4; size: NA; D: TRBD1; V: TRBV7-9; CDR3: CASSLDRGRVIQYF; DNA: TGTGCCAGCAGCTTAGACAGGGGGCGCGTTATTCAGTACTTC
J: TRBJ2-6; size: NA; D: NA; V: TRBV28; CDR3: CASSLLAPGPPGGANVLTF; DNA: TGTGCCAGCAGTTTATTGGCCCCCGGCCCCCCGGGGGGGGCCAACGTCCTGACTTTC
J: TRBJ1-2; size: NA; D: TRBD1; V: TRBV5-1; CDR3: CASSPGQELYGYTF; DNA: TGCGCCAGCAGCCCGGGACAGGAGTTATATGGCTACACCTTC
J: TRBJ2-5; size: once; D: NA; V: TRBV11-2; CDR3: CASSRHIQETQYF; DNA: TGTGCCAGCAGCAGACATATTCAAGAGACCCAGTACTTC
J: TRBJ2-2; size: NA; D: TRBD2; V: TRBV3-1/TRBV3-2; CDR3: CASSPGGGTGELFF; DNA: TGTGCCAGCAGCCCCGGCGGGGGAACCGGGGAGCTGTTTTTT
J: TRBJ1-5; size: NA; D: NA; V: TRBV7-3; CDR3: CASTTRGPRGFNQPQHF; DNA: TGTGCCAGCACTACTAGGGGCCCGCGGGGGTTCAATCAGCCCCAGCATTTT
J: TRBJ2-2; size: NA; D: NA; V: TRBV7-6; CDR3: CASSSLQGTPPGELFF; DNA: TGTGCCAGCAGCTCCCTTCAAGGGACACCCCCCGGGGAGCTGTTTTTT
J: TRBJ2-7; size: once; D: TRBD2; V: TRBV15; CDR3: CATSRDWFIGTPRAGFSYEQYF; DNA: TGTGCCACCAGCAGAGATTGGTTTATAGGGACCCCCCGAGCGGGGTTCTCCTACGAGCAGTACTTC
J: TRBJ1-5; size: once; D: TRBD1; V: TRBV6-2/TRBV6-3; CDR3: CASSYGDRYNQPQHF; DNA: TGTGCCAGCAGTTACGGGGACAGGTACAATCAGCCCCAGCATTTT
J: TRBJ2-7; size: NA; D: NA; V: TRBV4-1; CDR3: CASSQGTYGYEQYF; DNA: TGCGCCAGCAGCCAAGGAACCTACGGCTACGAGCAGTACTTC
J: TRBJ2-7; size: once; D: NA; V: TRBV5-1; CDR3: CASSLAGAAGSPHEQYF; DNA: TGCGCCAGCAGCTTGGCCGGGGCGGCCGGGAGCCCCCACGAGCAGTACTTC
J: TRBJ2-7; size: NA; D: TRBD2; V: TRBV19; CDR3: CASSKGLAGGYEQYF; DNA: TGTGCCAGTAGTAAGGGACTAGCGGGAGGATACGAGCAGTACTTC
J: TRBJ2-7; size: NA; D: NA; V: TRBV12-3/TRBV12-4; CDR3: CASSLHSRNEQYF; DNA: TGTGCCAGCAGTTTACACTCGAGGAACGAGCAGTACTTC